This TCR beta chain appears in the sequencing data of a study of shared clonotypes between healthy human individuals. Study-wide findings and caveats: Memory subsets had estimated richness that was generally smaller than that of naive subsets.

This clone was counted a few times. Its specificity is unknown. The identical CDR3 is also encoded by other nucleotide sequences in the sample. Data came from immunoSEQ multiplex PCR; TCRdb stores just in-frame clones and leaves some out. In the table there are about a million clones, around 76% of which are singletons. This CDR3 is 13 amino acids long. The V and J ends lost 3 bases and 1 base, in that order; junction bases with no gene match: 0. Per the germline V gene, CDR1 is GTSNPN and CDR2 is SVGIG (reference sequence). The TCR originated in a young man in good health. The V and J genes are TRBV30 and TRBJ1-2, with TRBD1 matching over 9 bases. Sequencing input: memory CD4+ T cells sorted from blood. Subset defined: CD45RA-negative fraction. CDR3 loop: CAWRTGGNYGYTF. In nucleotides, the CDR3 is TGTGCCTGGAGGACAGGGGGTAACTATGGCTACACCTTC.